These T cell receptor beta chains were read from a single sample in a study of cytomegalovirus exposure and HLA in healthy donors. TCRdb keeps only in-frame clones here, not all; method: immunoSEQ multiplex PCR. The sample includes over 35,000 clones, approximately 63% of them seen just once. Specimen: PBMCs. These receptor sequences come from a man in his forties or fifties in good health and CMV-seronegative. Both conserved end residues are part of each CDR3. Fields, in order: D gene, clone size, V gene, J gene, CDR3 DNA, CDR3 protein. A D gene is named only where the DNA matches it firmly. Size is omitted from some rows. Given values are once, few, many or a class for expanded clones.

D: TRBD1; size: -; V: TRBV10-3; J: TRBJ1-5; DNA: TGTGCCATCAGTGGGACAGGGCGGAACCAGCCCCAGCATTTT; CDR3: CAISGTGRNQPQHF
D: TRBD1; size: -; V: TRBV4-1; J: TRBJ2-5; DNA: TGCGCCAGCAGCCAAAGCACAGGGGACGAGACCCAGTACTTC; CDR3: CASSQSTGDETQYF
D: TRBD2; size: -; V: TRBV7-2; J: TRBJ2-7; DNA: TGTGCCAGCAGCCCGCGGAGCGGGGTCTACGAGCAGTACTTC; CDR3: CASSPRSGVYEQYF
D: TRBD1; size: -; V: TRBV7-8; J: TRBJ2-6; DNA: TGTGCCAGCGGACACTACGGGACAGGGGACTCTGGGGCCAACGTCCTGACTTTC; CDR3: CASGHYGTGDSGANVLTF
D: -; size: -; V: TRBV7-9; J: TRBJ2-2; DNA: TGTGCCAGCAGCTTAGGTCTAGCGTCTGGGGAGCTGTTTTTT; CDR3: CASSLGLASGELFF
D: TRBD2; size: -; V: TRBV7-9; J: TRBJ2-5; DNA: TGTGCCAGCAGCTTAGCGAGGGCTAGCGGGGAAGAGACCCAGTACTTC; CDR3: CASSLARASGEETQYF
D: TRBD1; size: -; V: TRBV6-1; J: TRBJ1-1; DNA: TGTGCCAGCAGTCCACAATGGGACAGGTTTGAAGCTTTCTTT; CDR3: CASSPQWDRFEAFF
D: -; size: -; V: TRBV29-1; J: TRBJ2-2; DNA: TGCAGCGTCAGGGGGGACTCCTCAACCGGGGAGCTGTTTTTT; CDR3: CSVRGDSSTGELFF
D: -; size: few; V: TRBV2; J: TRBJ1-3; DNA: TGTGCCAGCAGCTCCGCTCGGAACACCATATATTTT; CDR3: CASSSARNTIYF
D: -; size: -; V: TRBV21-1; J: TRBJ2-7; DNA: TGTGCCAGCAGCCCTCCGGGACTAGCGGGGGGCCATCTTAGCTCCTACGAGCAGTACTTC; CDR3: CASSPPGLAGGHLSSYEQYF
D: TRBD1; size: -; V: TRBV6-1; J: TRBJ1-1; DNA: TGTGCCAGCAGTGAAACAGGGGACCTCTACACTGAAGCTTTCTTT; CDR3: CASSETGDLYTEAFF
D: -; size: few; V: TRBV13; J: TRBJ2-2; DNA: TGTGCCAGCAGCTCCGGGACTCCGGCCGGGGAGCTGTTTTTT; CDR3: CASSSGTPAGELFF
D: TRBD1; size: medium-sized; V: TRBV10-2; J: TRBJ1-5; DNA: TGCGCCAGCAGTACAGGGGATAGCAATCAGCCCCAGCATTTT; CDR3: CASSTGDSNQPQHF
D: TRBD2; size: -; V: TRBV11-2; J: TRBJ2-7; DNA: TGTGCCAGCAGCTTAGATACGTTAGCGGGGAGAGCCTACGAGCAGTACTTC; CDR3: CASSLDTLAGRAYEQYF
D: -; size: few; V: TRBV12-5; J: TRBJ2-7; DNA: TGTGCTAGTGGTAACCCGTCGGGTGGGCAGTACTTC; CDR3: CASGNPSGGQYF
D: TRBD1; size: -; V: TRBV29-1; J: TRBJ1-2; DNA: TGCAGCGTTGCAGGGGGTGGCTACACCTTC; CDR3: CSVAGGGYTF
D: -; size: -; V: TRBV27; J: TRBJ2-7; DNA: TGTGCCAGCAGTTTAGGACTCCATACCTACGAGCAGTACTTC; CDR3: CASSLGLHTYEQYF
D: -; size: -; V: TRBV6-5; J: TRBJ1-2; DNA: TGTGCCAGCAGTTCATCGGGGTATGAGTTCTATGGCTACACCTTC; CDR3: CASSSSGYEFYGYTF
D: -; size: -; V: TRBV4-3; J: TRBJ2-3; DNA: TGCGCCAGCAGCCTTGGGCTCGCTTCTAGCACAGATACGCAGTATTTT; CDR3: CASSLGLASSTDTQYF
D: -; size: -; V: TRBV28; J: TRBJ2-7; DNA: TGTGCCAGCGGGGGGGCCGGTCCCTACGAGCAGTACTTC; CDR3: CASGGAGPYEQYF
D: -; size: -; V: TRBV5-1; J: TRBJ1-1; DNA: TGCGCCAGCAGCCTGGGGGGCGGTTACACTGAAGCTTTCTTT; CDR3: CASSLGGGYTEAFF
D: -; size: few; V: TRBV6-4; J: TRBJ1-1; DNA: TGTGCCAGCAGTGACGGGCAGTTAACTGAAGCTTTCTTT; CDR3: CASSDGQLTEAFF
D: TRBD1; size: -; V: TRBV6-5; J: TRBJ1-4; DNA: TGTGCCAGCAGGTACACAGGGGGCCGAACTAATGAAAAACTGTTTTTT; CDR3: CASRYTGGRTNEKLFF
D: -; size: few; V: TRBV4-1; J: TRBJ1-5; DNA: TGCGCCAGCAGCCAAGAGTCAGGCTCCAGCAATCAGCCCCAGCATTTT; CDR3: CASSQESGSSNQPQHF
D: TRBD1; size: -; V: TRBV11-2; J: TRBJ2-7; DNA: TGTGCCAGCAGCTCCCGGGACAGGGGTTTCGGCGAGCAGTACTTC; CDR3: CASSSRDRGFGEQYF
D: -; size: -; V: TRBV6-5; J: TRBJ2-2; DNA: TGTGCCAGCAGTCTACAGGACGGCAACACCGGGGAGCTGTTTTTT; CDR3: CASSLQDGNTGELFF
D: -; size: -; V: TRBV18; J: TRBJ2-1; DNA: TGTGCCAGCTCACCACCGGCTCAGAACAATGAGCAGTTCTTC; CDR3: CASSPPAQNNEQFF